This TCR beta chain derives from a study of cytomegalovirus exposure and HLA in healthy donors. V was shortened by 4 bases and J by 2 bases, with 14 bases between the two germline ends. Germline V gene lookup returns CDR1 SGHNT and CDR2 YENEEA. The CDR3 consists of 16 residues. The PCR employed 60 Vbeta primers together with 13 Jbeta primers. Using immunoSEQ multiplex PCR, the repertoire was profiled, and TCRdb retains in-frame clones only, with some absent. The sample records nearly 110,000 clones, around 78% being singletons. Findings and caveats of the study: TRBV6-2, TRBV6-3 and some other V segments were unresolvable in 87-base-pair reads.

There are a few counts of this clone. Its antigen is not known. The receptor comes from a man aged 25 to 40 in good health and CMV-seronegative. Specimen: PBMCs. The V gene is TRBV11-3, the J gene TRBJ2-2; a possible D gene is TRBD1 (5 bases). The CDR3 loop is CASSSAGLTNTGELFF. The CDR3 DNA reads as TGTGCCAGCAGCTCGGCAGGGCTTACTAACACCGGGGAGCTGTTTTTT.